A single sample is the source of the 20 T cell receptor beta chains below, sequenced in a study of T cell responses to AZD1222 COVID-19 vaccine. TCRdb's copy holds only in-frame clones and misses some; the assay was immunoSEQ multiplex PCR. The profile shows about 140,000 clones, about 88% of them singletons. Material: peripheral blood, obtained on day 0 of AZD1222 vaccination. The receptors were sampled from an adult in good health.

The V and J genes are TRBV5-4 and TRBJ2-1, with D maybe TRBD1 (6 bases). The ends were cut back, 1 base at V and 4 bases at J, with 9 bases in the middle. The CDR3 extends over 14 amino acids. Per the germline V gene, CDR1 is SGHNT and CDR2 is YYREEE (reference sequence). This CDR3 is CASSLTRGYNEQFF. For the CDR3, the DNA is TGTGCCAGCAGCTTGACTAGGGGGTACAATGAGCAGTTCTTC.

The chain uses TRBV19 and TRBJ2-7; D not resolved. V lost 3 bases to trimming and J lost 2 bases, with 8 bases between them. The CDR3 covers 13 residues. Looked up from germline, CDR1 is LNHDA and CDR2 is SQIVND (reference sequence). The CDR3 spells CASSIGHPYEQYF. The CDR3 DNA sequence: TGTGCCAGTAGTATCGGCCATCCCTACGAGCAGTACTTC.

The V and J genes are TRBV3-1 (or the pseudogene TRBV3-2) and TRBJ1-5, with a tentative D call TRBD1 (6 bases). The V end was cut by 0 bases, the J end by 7 bases, with 10 bases between. This CDR3 region has 14 residues. From germline, CDR1 is LGHDT and CDR2 YNNKEL (reference sequence). CDR3: CASSQDHGGQPQHF. As DNA, the CDR3 is TGTGCCAGCAGCCAAGATCATGGGGGCCAGCCCCAGCATTTT.

This sequence joins TRBV28 and TRBJ2-7; D remains ambiguous. V was shortened by 10 bases and J by 4 bases, with 5 bases between the two germline ends. Looked up from germline, CDR1 is MDHEN and CDR2 is SYDVKM. This CDR3 comprises 9 residues. The chain's CDR3 is CANIYEQYF. CDR3 coding DNA: TGTGCCAATATTTACGAGCAGTACTTC.

V and J are TRBV11-2 and TRBJ2-2; D is uncertain. The length of the CDR3 is 19 residues. With 3 bases removed from V and 3 bases from J, the gap between germline ends came to 23 bases. CDR1 and CDR2 (germline): SGHAT, FQNNGV. The CDR3 region is CASSFVSRVPYWDTGELFF. DNA of the CDR3: TGTGCCAGCAGCTTCGTATCCCGGGTCCCCTACTGGGACACCGGGGAGCTGTTTTTT.

The chain uses TRBV4-1 and TRBJ2-7, with 12 bases identical to TRBD1. The germline V gene has CDR1 MGHRA and CDR2 YSYEKL. V shed 3 bases and J 0 bases; nucleotides not matched to a gene: 3. This CDR3 has 16 residues. In DNA, the CDR3 is TGCGCCAGCAGCCAGGGGGACAGGGGGCTCTCCTACGAGCAGTACTTC. This encodes CASSQGDRGLSYEQYF.

This rearrangement joins TRBV4-2 to TRBJ2-7, with TRBD2 matching over 7 bases. This CDR3 spans 14 amino acids. Germline V gene data show CDR1 as LGHNA and CDR2 as YNFKEQ. Trimming at V came to 0 bases and at J to 4 bases, leaving 3 bases not matched to a gene. CDR3 loop: CASSQDGAGYEQYF. The DNA for the CDR3 is TGTGCCAGCAGCCAAGATGGAGCGGGATACGAGCAGTACTTC.

The rearrangement uses TRBV6-5 and TRBJ1-1, with 7 positions matching TRBD1. CDR3 length equals 14 residues. From germline, CDR1 is MNHEY and CDR2 SVGAGI. The V segment lost 5 bases and the J segment 2 bases; nucleotides outside the gene matches: 5. The CDR3 spells CASSPDRVNTEAFF. DNA of the CDR3: TGTGCCAGCAGTCCTGACAGGGTAAACACTGAAGCTTTCTTT.

V is TRBV6-5 and J is TRBJ2-7; no firm D call. Germline CDR1 MNHEY, CDR2 SVGAGI. The CDR3 totals 14 residues. V lost 5 bases and J 2 bases, leaving 13 bases between the germline ends. CDR3 region: CASSPPTETYEQYF. The CDR3 DNA follows: TGTGCCAGCAGTCCACCGACGGAAACCTACGAGCAGTACTTC.

This chain joins TRBV28 and TRBJ1-4; the D gene is possibly TRBD1 (5 bases). This CDR3 has 13 residues. Germline V gene lookup returns CDR1 MDHEN and CDR2 SYDVKM. V lost 8 bases and J 5 bases, leaving 12 bases between the germline ends. The CDR3 protein is CASRGGINEKLFF. The CDR3, as DNA: TGTGCCAGCCGCGGGGGGATAAATGAAAAACTGTTTTTT. The whole variable domain, remainder taken from reference TRBV28 and TRBJ1-4, is DVKVTQSSRYLVKRTGEKVFLECVQDMDHENMFWYRQDPGLGLRLIYFSYDVKMKEKGDIPEGYSVSREKKERFSLILESASTNQTSMYLCASRGGINEKLFFGSGTQLSVL.

The V and J genes are TRBV19 and TRBJ1-1; 7 nucleotides match TRBD1. The CDR3 length is 15 residues. CDR1 and CDR2 (germline): LNHDA, SQIVND (reference sequence). Trimming took 6 bases from V and 0 from J; bases not matched to a gene: 7. Here the CDR3 DNA reads TGTGCCAGTAGACCGGACAGGAGGATGAACACTGAAGCTTTCTTT. Residues: CASRPDRRMNTEAFF.

A word on this clone: An end of the junction does not agree with germline; a read error may underlie this. The chain has TRBV29-1 and TRBJ2-1; D remains unclear. CDR3 length equals 11 residues. Germline CDR1 and CDR2: SQVTM and ANQGSEA. The CDR3 DNA sequence: TGCAGCGTTTCCTCCCACAATGAGCAGTTCTTC. It encodes CSVSSHNEQFF.

The chain has TRBV5-1 and TRBJ2-6; TRBD1 matches 7 bases. The germline CDR1 and CDR2 sequences are SGHRS and YFSETQ. There are 20 residues in the CDR3. J lost 0 bases, V lost 0 bases, and 12 bases had no gene match. As DNA, the CDR3 is TGCGCCAGCAGCTTGGGGGCCGGGACAGTAGGGTACTCTGGGGCCAACGTCCTGACTTTC. Its protein product is CASSLGAGTVGYSGANVLTF.

The CDR3 here is CASSLVAGSSGNTIYF. In DNA, the CDR3 is TGTGCCAGCAGCTTAGTCGCAGGGAGCTCTGGAAACACCATATATTTT. J is TRBJ1-3 and V is TRBV7-9; D perhaps matches TRBD1 (5 bases). The length of the CDR3 is 16 residues. Trimming took 1 base from V and 0 from J, leaving 10 bases between them. Germline CDR1 is SEHNR and CDR2 is FQNEAQ (reference sequence).

The chain couples TRBV27 to TRBJ1-4, with TRBD1 matching 9 bases. The trim removed 6 bases at V and 3 bases at J, leaving 5 bases unmatched. The CDR3 runs 15 residues. The germline V gene encodes CDR1 MNHEY and CDR2 SMNVEV (reference sequence). DNA for the CDR3: TGTGCCAGCAGGCCCCGGACAGGGGCTAATGAAAAACTGTTTTTT. Protein: CASRPRTGANEKLFF.

Of note for this clone: The sample contains more than one DNA sequence encoding this CDR3. The chain has TRBV19 and TRBJ2-3; D unclear. Germline V lookup: CDR1 LNHDA, CDR2 SQIVND (reference sequence). V was cut by 2 bases and J by 0 bases, with 6 bases left in between. The CDR3 has 14 residues. The CDR3 protein is CASSIYGSTDTQYF. CDR3 DNA sequence: TGTGCCAGTAGTATATACGGGAGCACAGATACGCAGTATTTT.

The chain's CDR3 is CASLTSGNHVANEKLFF. The DNA for the CDR3 is TGTGCCAGCCTAACCTCCGGAAACCATGTGGCTAATGAAAAACTGTTTTTT. The chain couples TRBV7-9 to TRBJ1-4; D is ambiguous. The CDR3 is made up of 17 amino acids. The germline V gene has CDR1 SEHNR and CDR2 FQNEAQ (reference sequence). V was cut by 8 bases and J by 3 bases, with 22 bases left in between.

This sequence joins TRBV7-8 and TRBJ2-1, with 13 nucleotides matching TRBD2. CDR3 length: 15 amino acids. Germline V CDR1 and CDR2: SGHVS, FQNEAQ. With 5 bases clipped from V and 10 bases from J, the junction kept 8 bases outside the gene matches. Written as DNA, the CDR3 is TGTGCCAGCAGCCCAGGACTAGCGGGAGCGCGGGAGCAGTTCTTC. It yields the protein CASSPGLAGAREQFF.

V gene TRBV28 combines with J gene TRBJ1-1, with D uncertain. Trimming took off 4 bases at V and 7 bases at J, with 16 bases between the two ends. Per germline, CDR1 MDHEN and CDR2 SYDVKM. This CDR3 has 14 amino acids. CDR3 DNA: TGTGCCAGCAGTTCCCCGGGTGGGCAAATTGAAGCTTTCTTT. Protein sequence: CASSSPGGQIEAFF.

The chain has TRBV7-9 and TRBJ2-5, with a tentative D call TRBD2 (5 bases). V lost 3 bases and J 6 bases, leaving 23 bases between the germline ends. Germline V CDR1 and CDR2: SEHNR, FQNEAQ (reference sequence). This CDR3 region has 17 residues. Here the CDR3 reads CASSFTQTTGSAKTQYF. As DNA, the CDR3 is TGTGCCAGCAGCTTCACCCAGACCACGGGGTCGGCGAAGACCCAGTACTTC.